This record covers a single T cell receptor (beta chain). The antigen is not known. The germline CDR1 and CDR2 sequences are SNHLY and FYNNEI. The CDR3 is 14 residues long. J was trimmed by 5 bases and V by 0 bases; bases with no gene match: 0. This record comes from a study of response to subunit inactivated influenza vaccine. TCRdb analysed the RT-PCR reads with MiXCR anew, one entry per CDR3 protein. This table holds 500,000 to 550,000 distinct CDR3 sequences, approximately 20% found once. Study results and caveats: The authors suggested that every seasonal influenza vaccination recruits few new T cells.

Another study also made use of these data, one on T cells expressing NK-cell markers. That paper adds: The authors made TCR beta cDNA libraries by 5'RACE template switching. This switching added a universal primer site and UMIs. Sequenced donors, eight in total, included seven who were HCMV-seropositive and one who was seronegative. Nothing established the HCMV specificity of expanded NKG2C+ T cell clones.

Sequences were derived from CD4+ T cells sorted from PBMCs, sampled approximately 13 days after vaccination. J is TRBJ2-2 and V is TRBV2, with 7 positions matching TRBD1. The source is a man between 50 and 59 years old who received an inactivated influenza vaccine. CDR3 nucleotides: TGTGCCAGCAGTGAAGCGACAGGGACCGGGGAGCTGTTTTTT. Protein sequence: CASSEATGTGELFF.